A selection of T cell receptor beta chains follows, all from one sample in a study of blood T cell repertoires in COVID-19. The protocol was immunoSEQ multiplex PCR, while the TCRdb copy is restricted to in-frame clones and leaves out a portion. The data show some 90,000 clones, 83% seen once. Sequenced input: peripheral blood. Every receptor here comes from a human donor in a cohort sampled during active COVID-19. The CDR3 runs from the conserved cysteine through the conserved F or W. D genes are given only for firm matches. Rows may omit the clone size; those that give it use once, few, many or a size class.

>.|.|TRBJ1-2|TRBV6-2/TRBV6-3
CASSRRNEQIYGYTF
TGTGCCAGCAGTCGCCGCAATGAACAGATCTATGGCTACACCTTC
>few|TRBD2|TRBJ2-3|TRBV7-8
CASSLMGLAGTNRDTQYF
TGTGCCAGCAGCTTGATGGGACTAGCGGGAACCAATCGGGATACGCAGTATTTT
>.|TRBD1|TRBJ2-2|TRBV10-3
CAISDPTRQGANGELFF
TGTGCCATCAGTGACCCCACCCGACAGGGAGCGAACGGGGAGCTGTTTTTT
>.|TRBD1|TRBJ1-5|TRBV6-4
CASSLSRDREDQPQHF
TGTGCCAGCAGTCTATCACGGGACAGGGAAGATCAGCCCCAGCATTTT
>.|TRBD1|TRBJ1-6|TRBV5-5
CASSPGQGYSPLHF
TGTGCCAGCAGCCCAGGACAGGGTTATTCACCCCTCCACTTT
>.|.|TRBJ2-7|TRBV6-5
CASITPGVGSYEQYF
TGTGCCAGCATAACCCCCGGGGTAGGGTCCTACGAGCAGTACTTC
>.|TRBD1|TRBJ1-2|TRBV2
CASSESLTGGRGYGYTF
TGTGCCAGCAGTGAATCGTTGACAGGGGGCCGAGGCTATGGCTACACCTTC
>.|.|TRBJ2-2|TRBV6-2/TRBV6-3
CASSAGGELFF
TGTGCCAGCAGTGCCGGCGGGGAGCTGTTTTTT
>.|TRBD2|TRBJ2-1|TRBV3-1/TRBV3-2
CASSQDAASGRMDEQFF
TGTGCCAGCAGCCAAGATGCCGCTAGCGGGAGGATGGATGAGCAGTTCTTC
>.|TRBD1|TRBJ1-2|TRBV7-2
CASSLGQGNYGYTF
TGTGCCAGCAGCTTGGGACAGGGTAACTATGGCTACACCTTC
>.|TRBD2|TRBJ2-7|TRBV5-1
CASRLRPPAGDEQYF
TGCGCCAGCAGACTCCGGCCCCCAGCGGGAGACGAGCAGTACTTC
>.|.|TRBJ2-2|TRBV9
CASRAGVLNTGELFF
TGTGCCAGCAGAGCAGGGGTCTTGAACACCGGGGAGCTGTTTTTT
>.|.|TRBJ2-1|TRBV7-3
CASSPRPTRGNEQFF
TGTGCCAGCAGCCCGCGACCGACTAGGGGTAATGAGCAGTTCTTC
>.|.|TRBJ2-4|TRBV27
CASSLNRVSKNIQYF
TGTGCCAGCAGTTTGAACAGGGTGTCCAAAAACATTCAGTACTTC
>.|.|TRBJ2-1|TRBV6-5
CASSNIYNEQFF
TGTGCCAGCAGCAACATCTACAATGAGCAGTTCTTC
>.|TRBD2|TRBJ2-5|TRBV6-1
CASSEAPTSGQETQYF
TGTGCCAGCAGTGAGGCCCCGACTAGCGGACAAGAGACCCAGTACTTC
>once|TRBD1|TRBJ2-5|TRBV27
CASSAGGKETQYF
TGTGCCAGCAGTGCAGGGGGCAAGGAGACCCAGTACTTC
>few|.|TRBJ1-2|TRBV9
CASSSSGRYGYTF
TGTGCCAGCAGCTCATCAGGGCGCTATGGCTACACCTTC
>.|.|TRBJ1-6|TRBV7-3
CASSLMAEGNSPLHF
TGTGCCAGCAGCTTAATGGCGGAGGGGAATTCACCCCTCCACTTT
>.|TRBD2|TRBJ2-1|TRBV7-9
CASSLSLAGSYNEQFF
TGTGCCAGCAGCTTAAGCCTAGCGGGGTCCTACAATGAGCAGTTCTTC
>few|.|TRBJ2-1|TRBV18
CASSPLQGVNNEQFF
TGTGCCAGCTCACCACTACAGGGTGTGAACAATGAGCAGTTCTTC
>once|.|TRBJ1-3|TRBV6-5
CASSYSQGSGNTIYF
TGTGCCAGCAGTTACTCGCAAGGGAGCGGAAACACCATATATTTT
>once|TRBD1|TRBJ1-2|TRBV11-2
CASTEQGANYGYTF
TGTGCCAGCACCGAACAGGGGGCCAACTATGGCTACACCTTC
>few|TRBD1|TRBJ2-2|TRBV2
CASSRDRANTGELFF
TGTGCCAGCAGCCGGGACAGAGCGAACACCGGGGAGCTGTTTTTT
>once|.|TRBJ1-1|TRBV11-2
CASSPLGGGTEAFF
TGTGCCAGCAGCCCCTTGGGGGGTGGCACTGAAGCTTTCTTT
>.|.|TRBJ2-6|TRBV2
CASSSIGSGANVLTF
TGTGCCAGCAGTTCTATCGGCTCTGGGGCCAACGTCCTGACTTTC
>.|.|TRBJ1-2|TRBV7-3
CASSPSPTGNYGYTF
TGTGCCAGCAGCCCATCCCCGACGGGTAACTATGGCTACACCTTC